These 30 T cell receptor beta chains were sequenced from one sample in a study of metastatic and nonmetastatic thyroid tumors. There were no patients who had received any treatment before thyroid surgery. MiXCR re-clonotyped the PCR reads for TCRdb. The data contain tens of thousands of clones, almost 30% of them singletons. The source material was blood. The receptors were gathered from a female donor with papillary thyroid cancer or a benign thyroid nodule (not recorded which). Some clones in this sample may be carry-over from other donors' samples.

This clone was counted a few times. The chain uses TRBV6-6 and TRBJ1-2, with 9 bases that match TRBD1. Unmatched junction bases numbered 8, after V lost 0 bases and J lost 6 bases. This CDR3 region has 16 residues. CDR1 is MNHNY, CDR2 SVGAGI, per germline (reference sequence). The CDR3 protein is CASSYSWGQGEDGYTF. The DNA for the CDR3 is TGTGCCAGCAGTTACTCGTGGGGACAGGGAGAAGATGGCTACACCTTC.

The CDR3 sequence is CSARDSGNSPLHF. The CDR3 DNA reads as TGCAGTGCTAGAGATAGTGGGAATTCACCCCTCCACTTT. This chain links TRBV20-1 with TRBJ1-6; D is undetermined. Per germline, CDR1 DFQATT and CDR2 SNEGSKA (reference sequence). The CDR3 loop spans 13 amino acids. Trimming left V 0 bases short and J 7 bases short, with 7 bases between.

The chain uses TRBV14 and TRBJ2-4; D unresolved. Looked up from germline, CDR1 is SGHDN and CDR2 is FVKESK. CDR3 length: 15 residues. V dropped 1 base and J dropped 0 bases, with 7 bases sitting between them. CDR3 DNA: TGTGCCAGCAGCCAAGGCCGTCTAGCCAAAAACATTCAGTACTTC. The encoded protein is CASSQGRLAKNIQYF.

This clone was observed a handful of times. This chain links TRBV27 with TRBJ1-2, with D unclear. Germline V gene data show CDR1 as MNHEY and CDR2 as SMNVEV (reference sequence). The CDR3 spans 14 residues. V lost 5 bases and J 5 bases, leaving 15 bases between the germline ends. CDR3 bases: TGTGCCAGCAGTACCCAGACATCTGGTTATGGCTACACCTTC. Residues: CASSTQTSGYGYTF.

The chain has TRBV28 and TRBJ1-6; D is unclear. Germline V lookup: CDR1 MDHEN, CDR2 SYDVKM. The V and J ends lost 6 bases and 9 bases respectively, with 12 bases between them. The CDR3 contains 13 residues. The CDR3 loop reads CASSPDPASPLHF. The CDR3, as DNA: TGTGCCAGCAGCCCGGATCCAGCTTCACCCCTCCACTTT.

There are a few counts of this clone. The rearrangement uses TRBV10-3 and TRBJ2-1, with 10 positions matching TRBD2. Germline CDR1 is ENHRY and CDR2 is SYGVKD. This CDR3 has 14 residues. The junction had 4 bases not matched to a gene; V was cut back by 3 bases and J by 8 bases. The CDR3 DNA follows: TGTGCCATCAGTGACCTAGCGGGAGTGGATGAGCAGTTCTTC. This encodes CAISDLAGVDEQFF.

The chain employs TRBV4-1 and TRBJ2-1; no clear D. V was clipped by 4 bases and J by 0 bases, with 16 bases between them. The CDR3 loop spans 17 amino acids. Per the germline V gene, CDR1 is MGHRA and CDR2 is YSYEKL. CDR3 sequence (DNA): TGCGCCAGCAGCCCCAAACCCCAGACGAGCTCCTACAATGAGCAGTTCTTC. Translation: CASSPKPQTSSYNEQFF.

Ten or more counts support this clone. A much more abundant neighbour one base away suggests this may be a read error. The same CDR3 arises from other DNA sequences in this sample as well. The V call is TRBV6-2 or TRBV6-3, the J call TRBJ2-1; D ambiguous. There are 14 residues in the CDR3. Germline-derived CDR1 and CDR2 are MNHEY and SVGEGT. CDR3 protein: CASSYSGTNNEQFF. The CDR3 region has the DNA TGTGCTAGCAGTTACTCAGGTACTAACAATGAGCAGTTCTTC.

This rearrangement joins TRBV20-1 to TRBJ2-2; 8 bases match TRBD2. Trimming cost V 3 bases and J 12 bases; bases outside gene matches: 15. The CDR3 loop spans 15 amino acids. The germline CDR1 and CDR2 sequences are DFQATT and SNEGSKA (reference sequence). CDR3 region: CSASIPGLASIQLFF. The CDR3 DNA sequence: TGCAGTGCTAGCATCCCAGGACTAGCCTCGATACAGCTGTTTTTT.

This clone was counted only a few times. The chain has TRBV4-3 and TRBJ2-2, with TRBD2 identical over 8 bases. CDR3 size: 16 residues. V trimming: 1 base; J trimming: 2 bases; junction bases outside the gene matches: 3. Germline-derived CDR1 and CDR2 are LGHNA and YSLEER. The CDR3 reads CASSQGTSGNTGELFF. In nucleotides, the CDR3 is TGCGCCAGCAGCCAAGGTACTAGCGGTAACACCGGGGAGCTGTTTTTT.

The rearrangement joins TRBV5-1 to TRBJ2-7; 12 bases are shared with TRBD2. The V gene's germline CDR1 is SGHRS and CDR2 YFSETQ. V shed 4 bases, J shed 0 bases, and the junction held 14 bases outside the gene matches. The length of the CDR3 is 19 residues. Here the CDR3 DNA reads TGCGCCAGCAGCCCGGCGCAAGGGACTAGCGGGCCGAGCTCCTACGAGCAGTACTTC. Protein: CASSPAQGTSGPSSYEQYF.

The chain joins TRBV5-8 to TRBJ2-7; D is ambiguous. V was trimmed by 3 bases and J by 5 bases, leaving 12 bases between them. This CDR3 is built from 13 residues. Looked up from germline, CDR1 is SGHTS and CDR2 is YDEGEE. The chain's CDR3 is CASSWVPWDEQYF. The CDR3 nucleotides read TGTGCCAGCAGCTGGGTCCCCTGGGACGAGCAGTACTTC.

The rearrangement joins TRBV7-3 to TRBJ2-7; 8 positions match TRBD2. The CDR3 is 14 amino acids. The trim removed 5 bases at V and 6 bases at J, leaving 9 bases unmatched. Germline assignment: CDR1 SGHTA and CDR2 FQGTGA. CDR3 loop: CASSPGLAGGEQYF. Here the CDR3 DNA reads TGTGCCAGCAGCCCCGGGCTAGCGGGCGGCGAGCAGTACTTC.

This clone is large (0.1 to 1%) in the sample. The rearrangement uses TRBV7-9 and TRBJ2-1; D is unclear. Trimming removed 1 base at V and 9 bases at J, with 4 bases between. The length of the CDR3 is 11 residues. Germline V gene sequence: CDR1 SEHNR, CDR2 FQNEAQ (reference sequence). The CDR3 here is CASSLEREQFF. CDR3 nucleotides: TGTGCCAGCAGCTTAGAACGTGAGCAGTTCTTC.

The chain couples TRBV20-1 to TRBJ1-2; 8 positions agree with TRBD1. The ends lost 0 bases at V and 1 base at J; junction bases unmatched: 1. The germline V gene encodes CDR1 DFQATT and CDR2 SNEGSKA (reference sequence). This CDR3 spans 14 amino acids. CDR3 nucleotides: TGCAGTGCTAGAGAAGACAGGGGTAACTATGGCTACACCTTC. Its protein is CSAREDRGNYGYTF.

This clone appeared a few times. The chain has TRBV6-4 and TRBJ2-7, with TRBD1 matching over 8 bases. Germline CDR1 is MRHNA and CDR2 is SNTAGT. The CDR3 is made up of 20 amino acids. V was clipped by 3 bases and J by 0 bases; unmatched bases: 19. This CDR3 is CASSDSDQRQGIFRSYEQYF. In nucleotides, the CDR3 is TGTGCCAGCAGTGATTCCGATCAGAGACAGGGGATTTTCCGCTCCTACGAGCAGTACTTC.

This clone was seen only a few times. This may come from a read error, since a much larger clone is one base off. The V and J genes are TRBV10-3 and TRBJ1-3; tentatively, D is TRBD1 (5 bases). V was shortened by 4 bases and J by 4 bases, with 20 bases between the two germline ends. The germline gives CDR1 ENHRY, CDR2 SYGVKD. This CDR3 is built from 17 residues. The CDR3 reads CAISAPGAGSGGNTIYF. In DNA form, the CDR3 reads TGTGCCATCAGTGCCCCCGGGGCAGGGTCAGGGGGAAACACCATATATTTT.

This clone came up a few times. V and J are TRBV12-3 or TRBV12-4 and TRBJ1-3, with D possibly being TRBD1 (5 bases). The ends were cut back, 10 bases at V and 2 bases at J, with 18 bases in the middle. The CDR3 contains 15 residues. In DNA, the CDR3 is TGTGCCACCCGAGAGGGGACGGAGCCTGGAAACACCATATATTTT. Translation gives CATREGTEPGNTIYF.

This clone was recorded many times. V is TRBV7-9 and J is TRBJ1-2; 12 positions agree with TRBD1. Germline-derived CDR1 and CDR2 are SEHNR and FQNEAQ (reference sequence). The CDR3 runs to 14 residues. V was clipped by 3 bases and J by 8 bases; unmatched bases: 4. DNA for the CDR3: TGTGCCAGCAGCTTCGGGACAGGGGGCATAGGCTACACCTTC. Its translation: CASSFGTGGIGYTF.

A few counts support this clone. CDR3 in DNA: TGTGCCAGTAGTATCACGTCGAGTAGCAATCAGCCCCAGCATTTT. Translated: CASSITSSSNQPQHF. This chain joins TRBV19 and TRBJ1-5; no clear D. V was clipped by 3 bases and J by 0 bases, with 9 bases between them. The CDR3 has 15 residues. CDR1 and CDR2 (germline): LNHDA, SQIVND (reference sequence).

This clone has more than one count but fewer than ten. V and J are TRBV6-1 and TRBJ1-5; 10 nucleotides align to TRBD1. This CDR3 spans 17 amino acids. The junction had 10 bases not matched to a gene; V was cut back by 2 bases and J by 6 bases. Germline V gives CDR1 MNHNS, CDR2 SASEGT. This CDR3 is CASSEPPGQGNSQPQHF. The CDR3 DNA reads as TGTGCCAGCAGTGAACCACCGGGACAGGGGAATAGTCAGCCCCAGCATTTT.

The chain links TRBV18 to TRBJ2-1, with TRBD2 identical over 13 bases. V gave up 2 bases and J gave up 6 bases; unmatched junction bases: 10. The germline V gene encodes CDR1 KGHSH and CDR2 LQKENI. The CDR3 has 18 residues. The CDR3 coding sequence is TGTGCCAGCTCACCATATTCCATTACTAGCGGGAGGGGCAATGAGCAGTTCTTC. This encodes CASSPYSITSGRGNEQFF.

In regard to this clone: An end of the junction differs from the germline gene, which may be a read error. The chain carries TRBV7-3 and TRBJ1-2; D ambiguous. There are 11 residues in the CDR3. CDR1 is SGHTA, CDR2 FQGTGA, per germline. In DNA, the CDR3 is TGTGCCAGCAACACCTGCATGGCTATCTCCTTC. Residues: CASNTCMAISF. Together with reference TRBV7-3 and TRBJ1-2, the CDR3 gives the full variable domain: GAGVSQTPSNKVTEKGKYVELRCDPISGHTALYWYRQSLGQGPEFLIYFQGTGAADDSGLPNDRFFAVRPEGSVSTLKIQRTERGDSAVYLCASNTCMAISFGSGTRLTVV.

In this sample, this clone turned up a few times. The CDR3 sequence is CATSRDLAGGEQYF. CDR3 in DNA: TGTGCCACCAGCAGAGATCTAGCGGGAGGCGAGCAGTACTTC. V is TRBV15 and J is TRBJ2-7, with 11 bases fitting TRBD2. V trimming: 0 bases; J trimming: 6 bases; junction bases outside the gene matches: 1. CDR3 length equals 14 residues. The germline CDR1 and CDR2 sequences are LNHNV and YYDKDF (reference sequence).

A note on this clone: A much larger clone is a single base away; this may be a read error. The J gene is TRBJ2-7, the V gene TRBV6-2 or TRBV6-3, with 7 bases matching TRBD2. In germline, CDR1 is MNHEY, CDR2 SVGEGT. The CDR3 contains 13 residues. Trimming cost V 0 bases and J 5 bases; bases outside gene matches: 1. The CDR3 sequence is CASSYSGGNEQYF. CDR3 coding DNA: TGTGCCAGCAGTTACTCGGGGGGGAACGAGCAGTACTTC.

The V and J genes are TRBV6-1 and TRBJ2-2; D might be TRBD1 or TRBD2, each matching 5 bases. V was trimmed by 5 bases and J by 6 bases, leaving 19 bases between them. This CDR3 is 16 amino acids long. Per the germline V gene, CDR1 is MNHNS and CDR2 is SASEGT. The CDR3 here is CASSSLGGGRPGELFF. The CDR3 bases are TGTGCCAGCAGTTCCCTCGGTGGGGGTCGCCCCGGGGAGCTGTTTTTT.

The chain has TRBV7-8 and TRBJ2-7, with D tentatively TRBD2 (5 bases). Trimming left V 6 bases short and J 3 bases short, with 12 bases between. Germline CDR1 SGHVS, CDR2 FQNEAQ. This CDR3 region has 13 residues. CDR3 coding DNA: TGTGCCAGCAGAGTACTAGGGCGCTACGAGCAGTACTTC. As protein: CASRVLGRYEQYF.

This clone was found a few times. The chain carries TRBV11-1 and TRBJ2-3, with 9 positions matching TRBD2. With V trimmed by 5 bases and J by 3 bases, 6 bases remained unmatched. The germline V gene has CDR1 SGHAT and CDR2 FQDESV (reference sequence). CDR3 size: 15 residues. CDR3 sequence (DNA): TGTGCCAGCAGCCGAGGGCTAGCGGGAACAGATACGCAGTATTTT. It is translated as CASSRGLAGTDTQYF.

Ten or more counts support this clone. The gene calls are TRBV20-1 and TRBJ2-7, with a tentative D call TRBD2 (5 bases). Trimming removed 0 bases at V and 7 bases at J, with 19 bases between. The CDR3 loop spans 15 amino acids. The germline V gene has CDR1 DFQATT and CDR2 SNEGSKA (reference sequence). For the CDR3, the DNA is TGCAGTGCTAGAGACCCCGAGGGTCTGGGGAGTGAGCAGTACTTC. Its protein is CSARDPEGLGSEQYF.

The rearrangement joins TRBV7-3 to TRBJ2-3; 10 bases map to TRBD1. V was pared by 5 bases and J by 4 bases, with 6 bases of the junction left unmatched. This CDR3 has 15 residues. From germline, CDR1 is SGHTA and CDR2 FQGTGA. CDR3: CASSLRQGAADTQYF. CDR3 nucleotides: TGTGCCAGCAGCCTTAGACAGGGGGCGGCAGATACGCAGTATTTT.